This TCR beta chain comes out of a study of response to subunit inactivated influenza vaccine. MiXCR, applied by TCRdb to the RT-PCR reads, yields one record per CDR3 protein. The table includes about 570,000 distinct CDR3 sequences, approximately 10% detected once. This CDR3 region has 12 residues. Germline trimming cut 7 bases from V and 5 bases from J; bases unmatched to any gene: 7. Germline CDR1 reads SQVTM; CDR2 reads ANQGSEA. The TCR sequence derives from a man between 45 and 60 years old who received an inactivated influenza vaccine. The chain joins TRBV29-1 to TRBJ1-1; 7 nucleotides agree with TRBD1. The source material was PBMCs from blood, sampled on the day of vaccination. CDR3 sequence reads: CSGTTGQTEAFF. In DNA, the CDR3 is TGCAGCGGGACGACAGGGCAAACTGAAGCTTTCTTT. Looking up the rest from reference TRBV29-1 and TRBJ1-1 gives the full variable domain: SAVISQKPSRDICQRGTSLTIQCQVDSQVTMMFWYRQQPGQSLTLIATANQGSEATYESGFVIDKFPISRPNLTFSTLTVSNMSPEDSSIYLCSGTTGQTEAFFGQGTRLTVV.